These 25 T cell receptor beta chains were sequenced from one sample in a study of blood T cell repertoires in COVID-19. Profiled with immunoSEQ multiplex PCR; TCRdb holds only in-frame clones, not every one. The sample yields 150,000 to 200,000 clones, 88% seen once. The material sequenced was peripheral blood. These receptors came from a man aged 40-49 years with active or convalescent COVID-19.

This chain uses TRBV30 with TRBJ2-6; D uncertain. This CDR3 is 14 amino acids long. In germline, CDR1 is GTSNPN, CDR2 SVGIG (reference sequence). The germline V and J ends were trimmed by 0 bases and 4 bases, with 7 bases remaining between them. The CDR3 DNA follows: TGTGCCTGGAGTGTGGCATCCGGGGCCAACGTCCTGACTTTC. Amino acid sequence: CAWSVASGANVLTF.

This clone was counted a few times. The chain recombines TRBV5-6 with TRBJ1-1; D may be TRBD1 (6 bases). Germline V gives CDR1 SGHDT, CDR2 YYEEEE. V was shortened by 5 bases and J by 13 bases, with 21 bases between the two germline ends. This CDR3 comprises 13 residues. In DNA form, the CDR3 reads TGTGCCAGCAGTAACCCACGGACAGAAATGTATTTCTTT. It yields the protein CASSNPRTEMYFF.

V gene TRBV19 combines with J gene TRBJ2-1; 10 nucleotides line up with TRBD2. The CDR3 runs 17 residues. Germline V lookup: CDR1 LNHDA, CDR2 SQIVND (reference sequence). J lost 2 bases, V lost 1 base, and 5 bases had no gene match. CDR3 nucleotide sequence: TGTGCCAGTAGTATAGGGCTAGCGGGAGTAACCTACAATGAGCAGTTCTTC. Amino acids: CASSIGLAGVTYNEQFF.

In its sample, this clone was seen once. The CDR3 loop is CASSQELARSHRGAFF. The CDR3 DNA is TGCGCCAGCAGCCAAGAGCTAGCACGGTCCCACAGGGGGGCTTTCTTT. J is TRBJ1-1 and V is TRBV4-1; 8 bases align to TRBD1. Germline V gene lookup returns CDR1 MGHRA and CDR2 YSYEKL. V was clipped by 0 bases and J by 11 bases; unmatched bases: 14. The CDR3 covers 16 residues.

This clone was found once. The genes are TRBV19 and TRBJ2-2; a possible D gene is TRBD2 (6 bases). Germline V CDR1 and CDR2: LNHDA, SQIVND (reference sequence). This CDR3 is built from 16 residues. Trimming shortened V by 4 bases and J by 1 base, and 13 bases separated the two germline ends. CDR3 coding DNA: TGTGCCAGTAGTACGGTGGGACTGGTGAACACCGGGGAGCTGTTTTTT. The encoded protein is CASSTVGLVNTGELFF.

The chain recombines TRBV10-3 with TRBJ1-5, with 7 nucleotides matching TRBD1. This CDR3 spans 17 amino acids. Germline CDR1 ENHRY, CDR2 SYGVKD. V trimming: 3 bases; J trimming: 0 bases; junction bases outside the gene matches: 8. In DNA form, the CDR3 reads TGTGCCATCAGTGACCGGGACAGCCTCTATAGCAATCAGCCCCAGCATTTT. Its protein product is CAISDRDSLYSNQPQHF.

The CDR3 sequence is CASSFAGGSSNQPQHF. CDR3 sequence (DNA): TGTGCCAGCAGTTTTGCGGGGGGCTCAAGCAATCAGCCCCAGCATTTT. V and J are TRBV28 and TRBJ1-5; the D gene is possibly TRBD1 (6 bases). Germline assignment: CDR1 MDHEN and CDR2 SYDVKM. CDR3 length: 16 amino acids. Trimming shortened V by 3 bases and J by 1 base, and 13 bases separated the two germline ends.

This chain connects TRBV7-9 to TRBJ1-4, with 8 nucleotides matching TRBD1. J gave up 0 bases and V 5 bases, and 11 bases lay outside the gene matches. The CDR3 has 18 residues. Germline-derived CDR1 and CDR2 are SEHNR and FQNEAQ (reference sequence). CDR3 sequence reads: CASSPRTGMVATNEKLFF. DNA of the CDR3: TGTGCCAGCAGCCCAAGGACAGGGATGGTGGCAACTAATGAAAAACTGTTTTTT.

This chain uses TRBV19 with TRBJ1-1; D may be TRBD1 (5 bases). Per germline, CDR1 LNHDA and CDR2 SQIVND (reference sequence). Trimming removed 4 bases from V and 0 bases from J, with 9 bases in between. The CDR3 is 14 residues long. The CDR3 sequence is CASSRGGVNTEAFF. The DNA of the CDR3 is TGTGCCAGTAGTAGGGGAGGGGTGAACACTGAAGCTTTCTTT.

The V call is TRBV29-1, the J call TRBJ2-1; 11 bases align to TRBD2. J gave up 5 bases and V 5 bases, and 5 bases lay outside the gene matches. This CDR3 contains 14 residues. Germline V gene lookup returns CDR1 SQVTM and CDR2 ANQGSEA. This chain's CDR3 is CSVHSGGADNEQFF. CDR3 DNA sequence: TGCAGCGTTCATAGCGGGGGGGCAGACAATGAGCAGTTCTTC.

The rearrangement links TRBV10-1 to TRBJ1-3, with 7 bases lining up with TRBD1. The CDR3 is 15 amino acids. CDR1 WNHNN and CDR2 SYGVQD come from the germline V gene (reference sequence). After removal of 2 bases from V and 0 bases from J, the junction contained 1 base not matched to a gene. CDR3 region: CASSEGTVSGNTIYF. The CDR3 DNA is TGCGCCAGCAGTGAGGGGACAGTCTCTGGAAACACCATATATTTT.

The J gene is TRBJ1-6, the V gene TRBV5-6; 7 positions match TRBD1. The ends lost 4 bases at V and 6 bases at J; junction bases unmatched: 7. The CDR3 covers 15 residues. Germline CDR1 SGHDT, CDR2 YYEEEE. CDR3 amino acids: CASSRDSSANSPLHF. For the CDR3, the DNA is TGTGCCAGCAGCCGGGACAGTAGCGCTAATTCACCCCTCCACTTT. Full variable domain (outside the CDR3, taken from reference TRBV5-6 and TRBJ1-6): DAGVTQSPTHLIKTRGQQVTLRCSPKSGHDTVSWYQQALGQGPQFIFQYYEEEERQRGNFPDRFSGHQFPNYSSELNVNALLLGDSALYLCASSRDSSANSPLHFGNGTRLTVT.

The chain recombines TRBV19 with TRBJ1-1; TRBD1 matches 8 bases. This CDR3 comprises 16 residues. The J segment lost 5 bases and the V segment lost 5 bases, leaving 13 bases of the junction unmatched. Germline V gene sequence: CDR1 LNHDA, CDR2 SQIVND (reference sequence). Here the CDR3 reads CASSSRYRTGRTEAFF. The CDR3 DNA reads TGTGCCAGTAGTTCTCGATATCGGACAGGGAGGACTGAAGCTTTCTTT. Full variable domain (missing parts from reference TRBV19 and TRBJ1-1): DGGITQSPKYLFRKEGQNVTLSCEQNLNHDAMYWYRQDPGQGLRLIYYSQIVNDFQKGDIAEGYSVSREKKESFPLTVTSAQKNPTAFYLCASSSRYRTGRTEAFFGQGTRLTVV.

This clone was observed once. V gene TRBV11-1 combines with J gene TRBJ2-1, with 9 positions matching TRBD2. The germline V gene encodes CDR1 SGHAT and CDR2 FQDESV (reference sequence). The trim removed 4 bases at V and 10 bases at J, leaving 14 bases unmatched. CDR3 length: 16 residues. CDR3 nucleotide sequence: TGTGCCAGCAGCTCACCTCCCGGCGGGAGGGCCGGGGAGCAGTTCTTC. Translated, it gives CASSSPPGGRAGEQFF. The full variable domain, completed using reference TRBV11-1 and TRBJ2-1, is EAEVAQSPRYKITEKSQAVAFWCDPISGHATLYWYRQILGQGPELLVQFQDESVVDDSQLPKDRFSAERLKGVDSTLKIQPAELGDSAMYLCASSSPPGGRAGEQFFGPGTRLTVL.

The count of this clone is one. This sequence joins TRBV19 and TRBJ2-5; 7 bases agree with TRBD1. The CDR3 length is 16 residues. Germline V gene data show CDR1 as LNHDA and CDR2 as SQIVND (reference sequence). V gave up 4 bases and J gave up 3 bases; unmatched junction bases: 11. The CDR3 loop is CASSTRTGQRKETQYF. DNA for the CDR3: TGTGCCAGTAGTACCCGGACAGGTCAGCGTAAAGAGACCCAGTACTTC.

The V gene is TRBV7-9, the J gene TRBJ2-1; the match to TRBD2 covers 7 bases. The CDR3 is 13 amino acids. Trimming at V came to 10 bases and at J to 1 base, leaving 4 bases not matched to a gene. CDR1 and CDR2 (germline): SEHNR, FQNEAQ (reference sequence). CDR3 nucleotide sequence: TGTGCCACCGGGGGGTCTTCCTACAATGAGCAGTTCTTC. Translation gives CATGGSSYNEQFF.

The J gene is TRBJ2-1, the V gene TRBV5-1; 12 bases are a match to TRBD2. The junction had 8 bases not matched to a gene; V was cut back by 4 bases and J by 6 bases. This CDR3 is 16 amino acids long. CDR1 and CDR2 from the germline V gene are SGHRS and YFSETQ. This CDR3 reads CASSIPSGGAPNEQFF. As DNA, the CDR3 is TGCGCCAGCAGCATCCCTAGCGGGGGGGCCCCCAATGAGCAGTTCTTC.

The V and J genes are TRBV19 and TRBJ2-5, with D possibly being TRBD2 (6 bases). The V gene lost 4 bases and the J gene lost 4 bases, with 13 bases spanning the gap. This CDR3 has 14 residues. The germline V gene encodes CDR1 LNHDA and CDR2 SQIVND (reference sequence). In nucleotides, the CDR3 is TGTGCCAGTAGTAACCCGGGACTGGGAGAGACCCAGTACTTC. Its translation is CASSNPGLGETQYF.

The chain recombines TRBV10-3 with TRBJ1-2; 8 nucleotides line up with TRBD1. Germline V gene lookup returns CDR1 ENHRY and CDR2 SYGVKD. The V segment lost 6 bases and the J segment 3 bases; nucleotides outside the gene matches: 12. The CDR3 covers 16 residues. CDR3 nucleotides: TGTGCCATCAGAGAACCGACAGGGGCCATCGACTATGGCTACACCTTC. This translates into CAIREPTGAIDYGYTF.

The chain is built from TRBV2 and TRBJ1-4; tentative D call: TRBD1 (5 bases). Germline V CDR1 and CDR2: SNHLY, FYNNEI. With 6 bases removed from V and 0 bases from J, the gap between germline ends came to 8 bases. The CDR3 is made up of 14 amino acids. The DNA of the CDR3 is TGTGCCAGCAGGACAGACTCAACTAATGAAAAACTGTTTTTT. Translating gives CASRTDSTNEKLFF.

The V call is TRBV28, the J call TRBJ1-2; tentative D call: TRBD1 (5 bases). CDR1 is MDHEN, CDR2 SYDVKM, per germline. The CDR3 spans 13 residues. V was shortened by 5 bases and J by 8 bases, with 15 bases between the two germline ends. CDR3 amino acids: CASSPYLTVGYTF. CDR3 DNA: TGTGCCAGCAGTCCCTATCTGACAGTGGGCTACACCTTC.

This clone occurred once. The V call is TRBV7-8, the J call TRBJ1-1; D not resolved. The CDR3 is 13 residues long. Trimming pared 5 bases from V and 1 base from J, leaving 8 bases between. Germline assignment: CDR1 SGHVS and CDR2 FQNEAQ. In nucleotides, the CDR3 is TGTGCCAGCAGCCCCACAAAGAACACTGAAGCTTTCTTT. Its translation: CASSPTKNTEAFF.

This clone was picked up one time. The chain links TRBV6-5 to TRBJ1-2, with 9 bases lining up with TRBD1. CDR1 MNHEY and CDR2 SVGAGI come from the germline V gene. J was trimmed by 8 bases and V by 5 bases; bases with no gene match: 9. The CDR3 is 14 residues long. CDR3 amino acids: CASSLPGQGGGYTF. CDR3 nucleotides: TGTGCCAGCAGTCTCCCGGGACAGGGTGGGGGCTACACCTTC.

About this clone: The limits of the CDR3 on the DNA are not certain, so only TCRdb's listed CDR3 is given. The chain couples TRBV28 to TRBJ2-5; TRBD2 is the table's D call and was not checked against the DNA. Germline assignment: CDR1 MDHEN and CDR2 SYDVKM. Both ends counted, the CDR3 spans 16 residues. The CDR3 here is CASSSSASGYQETQYF.

The chain combines TRBV5-1 with TRBJ2-6; D gene uncertain. CDR1 and CDR2 from the germline V gene are SGHRS and YFSETQ. Deletions cut 7 bases from V and 0 bases from J, with 14 bases between. This CDR3 is built from 16 residues. CDR3 coding DNA: TGCGCCAGCGGGCGTGACATCAGCTCTGGGGCCAACGTCCTGACTTTC. Translated: CASGRDISSGANVLTF.